This T cell receptor beta chain was retrieved from a study of a mutant IDH1 vaccine in newly diagnosed glioma. Looking at the study overall: The study held visit V12 at week 35 and visit V13 at week 47.

The time point was: week 47, end of study. Doses consisted of 300 ug of mutant IDH1 20-mer peptide each, paired with topical imiquimod. Clones were read by immunoSEQ multiplex PCR, and TCRdb kept only the in-frame ones, dropping some. The table shows some 87,000 clones, with about 81% occurring only once. This clone was counted between two and nine times. Its antigen is currently unknown. V was shortened by 5 bases and J by 1 base, with 14 bases between the two germline ends. The CDR3 length is 15 residues. Germline CDR1 is SGHAT and CDR2 is FQNNGV. The clonotype was recovered from a man in his forties with glioma. V and J are TRBV11-2 and TRBJ1-1, with D uncertain. The starting material was PBMCs, obtained from a glioma patient whose treatment included an IDH1 peptide vaccine. DNA for the CDR3: TGTGCCAGCAGCCCAATGAGAGGGCCGAACACTGAAGCTTTCTTT. It codes for CASSPMRGPNTEAFF.